A selection of T cell receptor beta chains follows, all from one sample in a study of CD8 T cells in ankylosing spondylitis. TCRdb reprocessed the 5' RACE reads via MiXCR and lists one record per CDR3 protein. The data contain around 250,000 distinct CDR3 sequences, 15% to 20% of them singletons. Sequences were obtained from blood, either unsorted or a sorted T cell fraction (not recorded which). All receptors come from a male donor with ankylosing spondylitis or in good health (not recorded which). Both conserved end residues are part of each CDR3. The D gene is left open where the match is weak. The size of a clone is reported for some rows only, either as once, few or many, or as a class for expanded clones.

d_call clone_size j_call cdr3_length v_call cdr3_aa cdr3_nt
. few TRBJ2-1 12 TRBV4-1 CASSQLNNEQFF TGCGCCAGCAGCCAATTGAACAATGAGCAGTTCTTC
. few TRBJ2-1 16 TRBV7-9 CASSPRASPGFDEQFF TGTGCCAGCAGCCCCCGGGCCTCCCCGGGGTTTGATGAGCAGTTCTTC
TRBD2 many TRBJ2-2 16 TRBV6-5 CASSYGLAVNTGELFF TGTGCCAGCAGTTACGGGCTAGCGGTGAACACCGGGGAGCTGTTTTTT
TRBD2 few TRBJ2-7 16 TRBV25-1 CASNGPWTSFSYEQYF TGTGCCAGCAATGGGCCTTGGACTAGTTTCAGCTACGAGCAGTACTTC
TRBD1 few TRBJ2-3 16 TRBV2 CASSFPGQGSTDTQYF TGTGCCAGCAGTTTCCCGGGACAGGGGAGCACAGATACGCAGTATTTT
TRBD2 many TRBJ2-1 14 TRBV29-1 CSVQIAGPGNEQFF TGCAGCGTACAGATAGCGGGGCCGGGCAATGAGCAGTTCTTC
. many TRBJ1-5 12 TRBV10-3 CAIRAHHQPQHF TGTGCCATTCGGGCCCACCATCAGCCCCAGCATTTT
. . TRBJ2-7 11 TRBV20-1 CSARDHYEQYF TGCAGTGCTAGAGATCACTACGAGCAGTACTTC
. . TRBJ1-1 13 TRBV27 CASRVTGGTEAFF TGTGCCAGCAGGGTTACGGGGGGCACTGAAGCTTTCTTT
. few TRBJ2-2 15 TRBV9 CASSVGLANTGELFF TGTGCCAGCAGCGTAGGGCTGGCGAACACCGGGGAGCTGTTTTTT
. many TRBJ2-1 13 TRBV12-3/TRBV12-4 CASSFRSYNEQFF TGTGCCAGCAGTTTCAGGAGTTACAATGAGCAGTTCTTC
. many TRBJ1-1 12 TRBV4-1 CASSPGNTEAFF TGCGCCAGCAGCCCGGGGAACACTGAAGCTTTCTTT
TRBD1 few TRBJ2-2 16 TRBV27 CASSYGDRVNTGELFF TGTGCCAGCAGTTATGGGGACAGGGTGAACACCGGGGAGCTGTTTTTT
TRBD2 few TRBJ2-3 15 TRBV10-2 CASSESTSGRASQYF TGCGCCAGCAGTGAGTCGACTAGCGGGAGGGCCTCACAGTATTTT
. few TRBJ2-1 14 TRBV20-1 CSAREVGGNNEQFF TGCAGTGCTAGAGAAGTGGGAGGAAACAATGAGCAGTTCTTC
TRBD2 few TRBJ2-1 17 TRBV19 CASSPILAGGPYNEQFF TGTGCCAGTAGTCCAATACTAGCGGGAGGGCCTTACAATGAGCAGTTCTTC
TRBD2 once TRBJ2-5 16 TRBV3-1 CASRPGTSGSQETQYF TGTGCCAGCAGGCCGGGGACTAGCGGGAGTCAAGAGACCCAGTACTTC
. . TRBJ2-7 11 TRBV29-1 CSVNRDYEQYF TGCAGCGTAAACAGGGACTACGAGCAGTACTTC
. many TRBJ2-3 13 TRBV2 CASSVELIDTQYF TGTGCCAGCAGTGTCGAGCTCATCGATACGCAGTATTTT
. . TRBJ2-5 13 TRBV27 CASSFGSEETQYF TGTGCCAGCAGTTTCGGGAGTGAGGAGACCCAGTACTTC
. many TRBJ2-1 12 TRBV27 CASSAGLNEQFF TGTGCCAGCAGCGCTGGACTTAATGAGCAGTTCTTC
. . TRBJ2-1 13 TRBV7-3 CASSKTSNNEQFF TGTGCCAGCAGCAAGACTAGTAACAATGAGCAGTTCTTC
. . TRBJ2-7 15 TRBV7-3 CASSEGPKSVYEQYF TGTGCCAGCAGCGAGGGACCCAAGAGTGTCTACGAGCAGTACTTC
TRBD1 few TRBJ2-7 15 TRBV29-1 CSALGGQGMAYEQYF TGCAGCGCCCTCGGGGGACAGGGAATGGCCTACGAGCAGTACTTC
. . TRBJ2-1 18 TRBV5-1 CASSLFGSTSGVYNEQFF TGCGCCAGCAGCTTGTTTGGGAGCACATCTGGGGTCTACAATGAGCAGTTCTTC
. . TRBJ2-7 13 TRBV20-1 CSARVDRGYEQYF TGCAGTGCTAGAGTAGACCGCGGGTACGAGCAGTACTTC
TRBD2 few TRBJ2-1 20 TRBV4-2 CASSPPDRAGGVLFYNEQFF TGTGCCAGCAGCCCACCGGATAGAGCGGGAGGGGTACTCTTCTACAATGAGCAGTTCTTC
. few TRBJ2-7 13 TRBV27 CASSLPGQYEQYF TGTGCCAGCAGTTTACCGGGCCAATACGAGCAGTACTTC
. many TRBJ2-2 13 TRBV29-1 CSVDPSGTGELFF TGCAGCGTTGACCCCTCAGGAACCGGGGAGCTGTTTTTT
. . TRBJ2-1 13 TRBV25-1 CASSALRGDEQFF TGTGCCAGCAGTGCTCTGAGGGGTGATGAGCAGTTCTTC
TRBD1 few TRBJ2-2 14 TRBV28 CASRDRQNTGELFF TGTGCCAGCAGGGACAGGCAGAACACCGGGGAGCTGTTTTTT
. few TRBJ1-1 12 TRBV4-1 CASSLGGVEAFF TGCGCCAGCAGCCTGGGGGGGGTTGAAGCTTTCTTT
. few TRBJ1-1 13 TRBV4-3 CASSQNIHTEAFF TGCGCCAGCAGCCAAAACATTCACACTGAAGCTTTCTTT
. few TRBJ2-4 16 TRBV6-1 CASLESGSLAKNIQYF TGTGCCAGCCTAGAGTCTGGGTCCCTAGCCAAAAACATTCAGTACTTC
TRBD2 . TRBJ2-1 14 TRBV6-1 CASSGTSAYNEQFF TGTGCCAGCAGCGGGACTAGCGCGTACAATGAGCAGTTCTTC
TRBD2 few TRBJ2-1 17 TRBV6-1 CASSEGGLAGVFNEQFF TGTGCCAGCAGTGAAGGGGGACTAGCGGGAGTCTTCAATGAGCAGTTCTTC
. . TRBJ2-1 13 TRBV11-3 CASSFGRGHEQFF TGTGCCAGCAGCTTCGGAAGGGGCCATGAGCAGTTCTTC
. few TRBJ2-2 17 TRBV4-1 CASSQVSGAQDTGELFF TGCGCCAGCAGCCAGGTATCCGGGGCCCAGGACACCGGGGAGCTGTTTTTT
. many TRBJ1-2 13 TRBV29-1 CSVDRGDNYGYTF TGCAGCGTTGATAGGGGCGATAACTATGGCTACACCTTC
. . TRBJ1-1 20 TRBV9 CASSRLSGTTGPLMNTEAFF TGTGCCAGCAGCCGCCTTAGCGGGACGACAGGCCCACTTATGAACACTGAAGCTTTCTTT
. few TRBJ2-7 14 TRBV12-3/TRBV12-4 CASSPPGAGIEQYF TGTGCCAGCAGCCCCCCGGGAGCGGGTATTGAGCAGTACTTC
. . TRBJ1-2 17 TRBV4-1 CASSQETVGASGYGYTF TGCGCCAGCAGCCAAGAGACGGTAGGGGCGTCGGGCTATGGCTACACCTTC
. few TRBJ2-7 16 TRBV21-1 CASSRLTSGRAREQYF TGTGCCAGCAGCAGGCTAACTAGCGGGAGGGCCCGGGAGCAGTACTTC
. few TRBJ2-7 16 TRBV7-9 CASSSTGTADSYEQYF TGTGCCAGCAGCTCGACCGGGACTGCCGACTCCTACGAGCAGTACTTC
. many TRBJ1-1 14 TRBV6-5 CASSYSIDNTEAFF TGTGCCAGCAGTTACTCGATTGATAACACTGAAGCTTTCTTT
TRBD1 . TRBJ2-7 15 TRBV28 CASSHEPGTGSEQYF TGTGCCAGCAGCCACGAACCCGGGACAGGGTCCGAGCAGTACTTC
. few TRBJ2-1 12 TRBV20-1 CSARQGSGEQFF TGCAGTGCTAGGCAGGGGTCGGGTGAGCAGTTCTTC
TRBD1 . TRBJ1-4 12 TRBV29-1 CSARGQGVLMFF TGCAGCGCCCGGGGACAGGGGGTCTTGATGTTTTTT